Shown below are 11 T cell receptor beta chains from a single sample sequenced in a study of technical replicates of blood from a few donors. Measured with immunoSEQ multiplex PCR; TCRdb has only the in-frame clones, and not every one. The sample carries 91,000 or so clones, approximately 95% recorded once. Sample: T cells isolated from PBMCs. The receptor source for this set is a human donor in good health.

This chain links TRBV18 with TRBJ2-6; D perhaps matches TRBD1 (5 bases). CDR1 and CDR2 from the germline V gene are KGHSH and LQKENI. The CDR3 length is 18 residues. V lost 3 bases, J lost 0 bases, and 15 bases lay in between. CDR3 DNA: TGTGCCAGCTCACCGTTTGGCCAGGGAACCTCTGGGGCCAACGTCCTGACTTTC. This translates into CASSPFGQGTSGANVLTF. Using reference TRBV18 and TRBJ2-6 for the parts outside the CDR3, the full variable domain is NAGVMQNPRHLVRRRGQEARLRCSPMKGHSHVYWYRQLPEEGLKFMVYLQKENIIDESGMPKERFSAEFPKEGPSILRIQQVVRGDSAAYFCASSPFGQGTSGANVLTFGAGSRLTVL.

This chain joins TRBV6-5 and TRBJ2-7; D is perhaps TRBD2 (6 bases). The CDR3 contains 13 residues. The V end lost 6 bases, the J end lost 2 bases, and 11 bases lay between the germline ends. The germline V gene has CDR1 MNHEY and CDR2 SVGAGI. The CDR3 loop is CASRSGLAYEQYF. In DNA, the CDR3 is TGTGCCAGCAGGTCGGGACTTGCCTACGAGCAGTACTTC.

The chain has TRBV11-2 and TRBJ1-1, with D maybe TRBD1 (6 bases). With 3 bases removed from V and 11 bases from J, the gap between germline ends came to 19 bases. Germline V gives CDR1 SGHAT, CDR2 FQNNGV. CDR3 length equals 14 residues. CDR3 residues: CASSFPTTGYFAFF. The CDR3 DNA reads as TGTGCCAGCAGCTTCCCCACTACAGGGTATTTTGCTTTCTTT.

V usage is TRBV9 and J usage is TRBJ2-3, with TRBD1 matching over 9 bases. V was pared by 4 bases and J by 7 bases, with 7 bases of the junction left unmatched. CDR1 and CDR2 (germline): SGDLS, YYNGEE. CDR3 length: 14 residues. Written as DNA, the CDR3 is TGTGCCAGCAGCACGGACAGGGGTTGGAATACGCAGTATTTT. This sequence encodes CASSTDRGWNTQYF.

The rearrangement links TRBV9 to TRBJ2-6; a possible D gene is TRBD2 (5 bases). Germline CDR1 and CDR2: SGDLS and YYNGEE. V lost 5 bases to trimming and J lost 3 bases, with 9 bases between them. CDR3 length: 14 amino acids. In nucleotides, the CDR3 is TGTGCCAGCAGTGCAGGACTTGGGGCCAACGTCCTGACTTTC. Protein product: CASSAGLGANVLTF.

This rearrangement joins TRBV10-3 to TRBJ2-3; TRBD1 matches at 8 bases. From germline, CDR1 is ENHRY and CDR2 SYGVKD. The junction had 2 bases not matched to a gene; V was cut back by 3 bases and J by 0 bases. The CDR3 extends over 15 amino acids. The CDR3 here is CAISEWDRSTDTQYF. The CDR3 DNA is TGTGCCATCAGTGAATGGGACAGGAGCACAGATACGCAGTATTTT.

The chain is built from TRBV5-6 and TRBJ2-3; possibly TRBD1 for D (6 bases). V lost 3 bases, J lost 2 bases, and 25 bases lay in between. The germline V gene has CDR1 SGHDT and CDR2 YYEEEE. The length of the CDR3 is 19 residues. CDR3 nucleotides: TGTGCCAGCAGCTCCAAGACAGGCCTTACACTAATAAACACAGATACGCAGTATTTT. Its protein product is CASSSKTGLTLINTDTQYF.

J is TRBJ1-6 and V is TRBV21-1. TRBV21-1 is reported as a pseudogene. The CDR3 contains 18 residues. The CDR3 nucleotides read TGTGCCAGTCAACGCAGGGCGGGGGAGCTAGGTTATAATTCACCCCTCCACTTT. Protein: CASQRRAGELGYNSPLHF.

This clone occurred once. This chain links TRBV9 with TRBJ1-6; 8 bases map to TRBD1. Germline V gene data show CDR1 as SGDLS and CDR2 as YYNGEE. V lost 0 bases, J lost 7 bases, and 6 bases stayed unmatched. This CDR3 spans 16 amino acids. The CDR3 is CASSVDRTGRNSPLHF. CDR3 bases: TGTGCCAGCAGCGTAGATCGGACAGGGCGGAATTCACCCCTCCACTTT.

The rearrangement links TRBV5-6 to TRBJ1-2, with 9 nucleotides matching TRBD1. Germline loops: CDR1 SGHDT, CDR2 YYEEEE. The CDR3 runs 14 residues. V was pared by 5 bases and J by 4 bases, with 6 bases of the junction left unmatched. CDR3 loop: CASSSGQGSYGYTF. The CDR3 DNA sequence: TGTGCCAGCAGTTCAGGACAGGGGAGCTATGGCTACACCTTC.

This chain uses TRBV13 with TRBJ1-3, with 8 bases that match TRBD1. Germline-derived CDR1 and CDR2 are PRHDT and FYEKMQ (reference sequence). This CDR3 comprises 15 residues. V lost 0 bases, J lost 6 bases, and 4 bases stayed unmatched. The CDR3 region is CASSLGQGVANTIYF. The CDR3 coding sequence is TGTGCCAGCAGCTTAGGACAGGGGGTAGCAAACACCATATATTTT.